The 10 T cell receptor beta chains listed next were all sequenced from one sample in a study of cytomegalovirus exposure and HLA in healthy donors. The PCR used 60 Vbeta and 13 Jbeta primers. Method: immunoSEQ multiplex PCR; TCRdb's copy keeps in-frame clones and lacks some. The sample gives 100,000 to 150,000 clones, 81% of which show up once; about 0.63% is in the top ten. The sample was PBMCs. The receptors were gathered from a man between 18 and 29 years old in good health and CMV-seronegative.

This rearrangement joins TRBV5-4 to TRBJ1-5, with TRBD1 as a possible D gene (6 bases). The CDR3 contains 13 residues. V was cut by 0 bases and J by 5 bases, with 6 bases left in between. Germline values: CDR1 SGHNT, CDR2 YYREEE (reference sequence). The CDR3 nucleotides read TGTGCCAGCAGCTTGGGACAGGATCAGCCCCAGCATTTT. This gives the protein CASSLGQDQPQHF. The whole variable domain, filled in from reference TRBV5-4 and TRBJ1-5, reads ETGVTQSPTHLIKTRGQQVTLRCSSQSGHNTVSWYQQALGQGPQFIFQYYREEENGRGNFPPRFSGLQFPNYSSELNVNALELDDSALYLCASSLGQDQPQHFGDGTRLSIL.

This clone was observed a handful of times. Other nucleotide sequences from this sample produce the same CDR3. The chain combines TRBV29-1 with TRBJ1-2; D not certain. The CDR3 covers 11 residues. Germline loops: CDR1 SQVTM, CDR2 ANQGSEA. V gave up 3 bases and J gave up 5 bases, with 7 bases separating them. The CDR3 DNA sequence: TGCAGCGTTGAGAGAGGGTATGGCTACACCTTC. Translated: CSVERGYGYTF.

This rearrangement joins TRBV5-6 to TRBJ1-1; D uncertain. Germline values: CDR1 SGHDT, CDR2 YYEEEE. Trimming took 2 bases from V and 0 from J, leaving 14 bases between them. The CDR3 totals 16 residues. The CDR3 region has the DNA TGTGCCAGCAGCTTTGTAAGCCCGAATATGAACACTGAAGCTTTCTTT. This codes for CASSFVSPNMNTEAFF. Supplemented by reference TRBV5-6 and TRBJ1-1, the full variable domain reads DAGVTQSPTHLIKTRGQQVTLRCSPKSGHDTVSWYQQALGQGPQFIFQYYEEEERQRGNFPDRFSGHQFPNYSSELNVNALLLGDSALYLCASSFVSPNMNTEAFFGQGTRLTVV.

CDR3: CASSLGDRRNTEAFF. The CDR3 coding sequence is TGTGCCAGCAGCCTCGGGGACAGGAGGAACACTGAAGCTTTCTTT. The chain employs TRBV7-9 and TRBJ1-1; 8 nucleotides agree with TRBD1. V dropped 5 bases and J dropped 1; count of bases not matched to a gene: 6. The CDR3 is 15 amino acids. Per germline, CDR1 SEHNR and CDR2 FQNEAQ (reference sequence).

This chain connects TRBV9 to TRBJ1-2; 8 positions agree with TRBD1. The CDR3 consists of 15 residues. With 3 bases clipped from V and 6 bases from J, the junction kept 10 bases outside the gene matches. Germline lookup yields CDR1 SGDLS and CDR2 YYNGEE. The CDR3 DNA reads TGTGCCAGCAGCGCCCTTACAGGGGGGCGGGATGGCTACACCTTC. Protein: CASSALTGGRDGYTF.

J is TRBJ1-2 and V is TRBV29-1; D is undetermined. Trimming removed 3 bases at V and 4 bases at J, with 9 bases between. The CDR3 runs to 12 residues. CDR1 and CDR2 from the germline V gene are SQVTM and ANQGSEA. This chain's CDR3 is CSVDPGFYGYTF. Written as DNA, the CDR3 is TGCAGCGTTGATCCGGGATTCTATGGCTACACCTTC.

The chain combines TRBV6-6 with TRBJ2-7; the match to TRBD1 covers 8 bases. V shed 0 bases and J 1 base; nucleotides not matched to a gene: 2. This CDR3 has 15 residues. Looked up from germline, CDR1 is MNHNY and CDR2 is SVGAGI (reference sequence). CDR3: CASSYSTGASYEQYF. The DNA of the CDR3 is TGTGCCAGCAGTTACTCGACAGGGGCGTCCTACGAGCAGTACTTC.

The sample holds a few counts of this clone. V is TRBV15 and J is TRBJ2-3, with 8 bases lining up with TRBD1. The CDR3 spans 14 residues. Germline V CDR1 and CDR2: LNHNV, YYDKDF (reference sequence). The J segment lost 3 bases and the V segment lost 4 bases, leaving 3 bases of the junction unmatched. DNA for the CDR3: TGTGCCACCAGCACCCGACAGGGGACAGATACGCAGTATTTT. As protein: CATSTRQGTDTQYF.

This sequence joins TRBV5-8 and TRBJ1-1; D is ambiguous. Trimming stripped 5 bases from V and 0 bases from J, with 8 bases between. Germline V lookup: CDR1 SGHTS, CDR2 YDEGEE. There are 13 residues in the CDR3. This CDR3 is CASSRHVNTEAFF. The DNA for the CDR3 is TGTGCCAGCAGTAGACATGTGAACACTGAAGCTTTCTTT.

This chain links TRBV28 with TRBJ2-5; 8 bases line up with TRBD2. CDR1 MDHEN and CDR2 SYDVKM come from the germline V gene. The CDR3 covers 15 residues. The V segment lost 6 bases and the J segment 3 bases; nucleotides outside the gene matches: 9. The CDR3 DNA is TGTGCCAGCAGGGCGGGACTAGGACCAGAAGAGACCCAGTACTTC. Protein: CASRAGLGPEETQYF. Filled out from reference TRBV28 and TRBJ2-5, the complete variable domain reads DVKVTQSSRYLVKRTGEKVFLECVQDMDHENMFWYRQDPGLGLRLIYFSYDVKMKEKGDIPEGYSVSREKKERFSLILESASTNQTSMYLCASRAGLGPEETQYFGPGTRLLVL.